The source of this T cell receptor beta chain is a study of blood T cell repertoires in COVID-19. This clone was observed once. The data were produced by immunoSEQ multiplex PCR, yet TCRdb's version contains in-frame clones alone and is incomplete. The table records about 260,000 clones, around 87% of them present only once. This CDR3 is built from 20 residues. CDR1 LNHDA and CDR2 SQIVND come from the germline V gene (reference sequence). Trimming removed 3 bases from V and 2 bases from J, with 28 bases in between. The sequenced sample was peripheral blood. The J gene is TRBJ1-2, the V gene TRBV19, with D possibly TRBD1 on 5 matching bases. The sequence derives from a woman between 40 and 55 years old who had recovered from COVID-19. CDR3 DNA sequence: TGTGCCAGTAGTATCCCCCCTCGGGGGGACGGATTTTTGGGGAACTATGGCTACACCTTC. It encodes CASSIPPRGDGFLGNYGYTF.